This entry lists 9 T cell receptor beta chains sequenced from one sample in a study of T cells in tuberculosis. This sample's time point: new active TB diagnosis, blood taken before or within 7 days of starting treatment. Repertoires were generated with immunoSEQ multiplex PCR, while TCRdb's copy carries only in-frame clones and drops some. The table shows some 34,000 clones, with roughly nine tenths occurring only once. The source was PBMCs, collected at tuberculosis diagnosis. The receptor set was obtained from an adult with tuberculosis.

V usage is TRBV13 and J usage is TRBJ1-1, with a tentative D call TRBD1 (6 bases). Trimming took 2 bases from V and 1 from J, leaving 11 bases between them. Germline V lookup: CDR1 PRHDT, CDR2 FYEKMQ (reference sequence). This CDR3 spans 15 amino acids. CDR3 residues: CASSLTVGANTEAFF. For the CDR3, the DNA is TGTGCCAGCAGCTTAACGGTGGGGGCGAACACTGAAGCTTTCTTT.

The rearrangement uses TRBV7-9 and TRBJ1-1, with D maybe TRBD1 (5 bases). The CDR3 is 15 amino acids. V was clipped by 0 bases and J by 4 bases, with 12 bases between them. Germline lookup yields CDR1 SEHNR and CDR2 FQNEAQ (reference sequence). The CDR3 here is CASSLAAGIGTEAFF. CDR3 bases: TGTGCCAGCAGCTTAGCTGCAGGGATCGGCACTGAAGCTTTCTTT.

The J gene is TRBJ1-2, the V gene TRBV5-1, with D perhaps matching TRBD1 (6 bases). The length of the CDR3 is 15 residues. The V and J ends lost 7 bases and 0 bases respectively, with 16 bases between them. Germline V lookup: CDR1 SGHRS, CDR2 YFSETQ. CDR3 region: CASRPQGKTNYGYTF. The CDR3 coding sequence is TGCGCCAGCCGACCCCAGGGGAAGACTAACTATGGCTACACCTTC.

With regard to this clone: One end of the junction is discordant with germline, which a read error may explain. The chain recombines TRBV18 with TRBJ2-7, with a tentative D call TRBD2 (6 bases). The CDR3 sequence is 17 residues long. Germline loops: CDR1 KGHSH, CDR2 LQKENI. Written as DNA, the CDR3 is TGTGCCAGCTCATCACCGGAGATGGAGGGAAGGTCCTACGAGCAGTACTTC. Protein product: CASSSPEMEGRSYEQYF.

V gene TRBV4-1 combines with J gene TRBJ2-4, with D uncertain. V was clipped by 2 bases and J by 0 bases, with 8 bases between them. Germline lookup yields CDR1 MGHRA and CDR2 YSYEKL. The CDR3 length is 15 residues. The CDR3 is CASSQTILAKNIQYF. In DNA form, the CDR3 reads TGCGCCAGCAGCCAAACTATATTAGCCAAAAACATTCAGTACTTC.

The CDR3 region is CASSLSQGFNTEAFF. In nucleotides, the CDR3 is TGTGCCAGCAGCTTGTCACAGGGGTTTAACACTGAAGCTTTCTTT. V and J are TRBV5-6 and TRBJ1-1; TRBD1 matches 7 bases. Per the germline V gene, CDR1 is SGHDT and CDR2 is YYEEEE. Losses at the gene ends were 1 base for V and 2 bases for J; bases not matched to a gene: 5. CDR3 size: 15 residues.

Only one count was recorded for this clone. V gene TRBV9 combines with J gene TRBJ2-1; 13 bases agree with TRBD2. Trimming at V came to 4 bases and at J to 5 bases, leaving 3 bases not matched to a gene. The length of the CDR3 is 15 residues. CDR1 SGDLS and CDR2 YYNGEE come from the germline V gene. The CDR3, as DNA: TGTGCCAGCAGCTACGGACTAGCGGGGGACAATGAGCAGTTCTTC. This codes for CASSYGLAGDNEQFF. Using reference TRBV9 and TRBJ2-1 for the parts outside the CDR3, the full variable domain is DSGVTQTPKHLITATGQRVTLRCSPRSGDLSVYWYQQSLDQGLQFLIQYYNGEERAKGNILERFSAQQFPDLHSELNLSSLELGDSALYFCASSYGLAGDNEQFFGPGTRLTVL.

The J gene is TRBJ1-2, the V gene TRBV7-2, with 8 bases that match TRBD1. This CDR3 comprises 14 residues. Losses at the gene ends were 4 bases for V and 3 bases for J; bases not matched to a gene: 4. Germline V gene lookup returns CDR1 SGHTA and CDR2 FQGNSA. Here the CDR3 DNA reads TGTGCCAGCAGCTCGGACAGGGTCTACTATGGCTACACCTTC. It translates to CASSSDRVYYGYTF.

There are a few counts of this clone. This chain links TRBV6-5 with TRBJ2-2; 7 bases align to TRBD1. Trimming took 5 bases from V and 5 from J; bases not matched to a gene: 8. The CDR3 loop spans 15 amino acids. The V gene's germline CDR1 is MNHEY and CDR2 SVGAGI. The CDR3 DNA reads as TGTGCCAGCAGTCCCGAGACAGGGATAACCGGGGAGCTGTTTTTT. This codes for CASSPETGITGELFF.